This T cell receptor beta chain was recorded in a study of radiotherapy plus CTLA-4 blockade in lung cancer. Trimming shortened V by 5 bases and J by 4 bases, and 11 bases separated the two germline ends. The CDR3 is 13 amino acids. Germline V gene data show CDR1 as MNHEY and CDR2 as SVGAGI. General study points: Following radiotherapy plus ipilimumab, tumor-derived TCR clones expanded in the blood.

Produced via immunoSEQ multiplex PCR; TCRdb's table is partial and in-frame only. The sample has around 100,000 clones, approximately 77% seen once. Points on this clone: Its target is unknown.

This chain connects TRBV6-5 to TRBJ1-2, with D maybe TRBD1 (5 bases). The input for sequencing was peripheral blood, taken from a patient treated with radiotherapy plus ipilimumab. This receptor was obtained from a human donor with non-small cell lung cancer that progressed on radiotherapy plus ipilimumab. Some clones in this sample may be carry-over from other donors' samples. CDR3 residues: CASSLDSLYGYTF. The CDR3 bases are TGTGCCAGCAGTCTCGACAGTCTCTATGGCTACACCTTC.